A single sample is the source of the 2 T cell receptor beta chains below, sequenced in a study of T cell responses to AZD1222 COVID-19 vaccine. Using immunoSEQ multiplex PCR, the repertoire was profiled, and TCRdb retains in-frame clones only, with some absent. The table shows 75,000 to 80,000 clones, with about three quarters occurring only once. The specimen comprised peripheral blood, sampled 28 days after the second dose of the MenACWY control vaccine. Receptors were obtained from an adult who received the MenACWY meningococcal vaccine as a control.

The chain recombines TRBV11-2 with TRBJ1-4; D remains ambiguous. CDR1 is SGHAT, CDR2 FQNNGV, per germline. The CDR3 loop spans 11 amino acids. V was pared by 3 bases and J by 14 bases, with 10 bases between. The CDR3 protein is CASSLGGSLFF. The DNA for the CDR3 is TGTGCCAGCAGCTTGGGTGGGAGTCTGTTTTTT.

V gene TRBV30 combines with J gene TRBJ2-7; D possibly corresponds to TRBD1 (5 bases). This CDR3 contains 14 residues. V lost 4 bases and J 3 bases, leaving 16 bases between the germline ends. Germline values: CDR1 GTSNPN, CDR2 SVGIG (reference sequence). The CDR3: CAWMRQSGGYEQYF. The CDR3 nucleotides are TGTGCCTGGATGCGACAGTCCGGCGGCTACGAGCAGTACTTC. The full variable domain, its missing parts supplied by reference TRBV30 and TRBJ2-7, is SQTIHQWPATLVQPVGSPLSLECTVEGTSNPNLYWYRQAAGRGLQLLFYSVGIGQISSEVPQNLSASRPQDRQFILSSKKLLLSDSGFYLCAWMRQSGGYEQYFGPGTRLTVT.